The rows below give T cell receptor beta chains drawn from one sample of a study of cytomegalovirus exposure and HLA in healthy donors. Sequenced by immunoSEQ multiplex PCR; TCRdb stores in-frame clones only, minus some. This table has approximately 150,000 clones, about four fifths appearing once. The sequenced sample consisted of PBMCs. The source is a woman between 18 and 30 years old in good health and CMV-seropositive. Each CDR3 is given with its conserved first and last residue. The D gene is left open where the match is weak. Size values are once, few and many counts, or a class for expanded clones, and some rows have none.

clone_size j_call v_call d_call cdr3_nt cdr3_aa
- TRBJ2-7 TRBV5-1 - TGCGCCAGCAGCTTGGGTAACGTGGGGAGATCCTACGAGCAGTACTTC CASSLGNVGRSYEQYF
- TRBJ2-7 TRBV11-2 - TGTGCCAGCAGCCAGATGGCAGCGTTACTCTACGAGCAGTACTTC CASSQMAALLYEQYF
- TRBJ1-1 TRBV5-1 - TGCGCCAGCAGGGTTCAGGGTTTCACTGAAGCTTTCTTT CASRVQGFTEAFF
- TRBJ2-2 TRBV28 - TGTGCCAGCAGACCTACTAACGGGGGGAACACCGGGGAGCTGTTTTTT CASRPTNGGNTGELFF
- TRBJ2-1 TRBV7-9 - TGTGCCAGCAGCTTATCGAGTTCTGAGCAGTTCTTC CASSLSSSEQFF
- TRBJ2-7 TRBV6-1 - TGTGCCAGCAGTGAGGAGGTTTACGAGCAGTACTTC CASSEEVYEQYF
- TRBJ1-1 TRBV7-6 - TGTGCCAGCAGCTTATCCCTTGGAGAGAACACTGAAGCTTTCTTT CASSLSLGENTEAFF
- TRBJ1-5 TRBV18 TRBD1 TGTGCCAGCTCACGGACAGGGTTTAGCAATCAGCCCCAGCATTTT CASSRTGFSNQPQHF
few TRBJ1-1 TRBV30 - TGTGCCGCGGAGAGGAACACTGAAGCTTTCTTT CAAERNTEAFF
- TRBJ2-5 TRBV4-1 - TGCGCCAGCAGCCACCTCCAGGAAGAGACCCAGTACTTC CASSHLQEETQYF
- TRBJ1-2 TRBV10-3 - TGTGCCATCAGTGAAAGGGAGCAAGAAGGCTACACCTTC CAISEREQEGYTF
- TRBJ2-5 TRBV4-2 TRBD2 TGTGCCAGCAGCCAAGCGCGGGGGGGCCAAGAGACCCAGTACTTC CASSQARGGQETQYF
- TRBJ1-5 TRBV28 TRBD1 TGTGCCAGCAGTTTATGGGACAGGGGGCGGCAGCCCCAGCATTTT CASSLWDRGRQPQHF
- TRBJ1-2 TRBV28 - TGTGCCAGCAGTTTAACAGGGAACTATGGCTACACCTTC CASSLTGNYGYTF
- TRBJ1-2 TRBV7-8 TRBD1 TGTGCCAGCAGCTCTTTAGGGGGGACAGGGGAAAGCTATGGCTACACCTTC CASSSLGGTGESYGYTF
- TRBJ1-3 TRBV7-9 - TGTGCCAGCAGCTTATACAGGCCCCTCTCTGGAAACACCATATATTTT CASSLYRPLSGNTIYF
- TRBJ1-2 TRBV28 - TGTGCCAGCAGTTTCTGGAGGAATGGCTACACCTTC CASSFWRNGYTF
- TRBJ1-2 TRBV6-5 - TGTGCCAGCAGATCGACAGCGAACTATGGCTACACCTTC CASRSTANYGYTF
- TRBJ1-2 TRBV6-5 TRBD1 TGTGCCAGCAGTGCGGGACAGGGTTTGGGCTACACCTTC CASSAGQGLGYTF
- TRBJ2-1 TRBV19 TRBD2 TGTGCCAGTAGTATACCTCAGGGAGGGCCCAATGAGCAGTTCTTC CASSIPQGGPNEQFF
- TRBJ2-1 TRBV19 TRBD2 TGTGCCAGTAGTTGGCTAGCGGGGGCAGGGTCCTACAATGAGCAGTTCTTC CASSWLAGAGSYNEQFF
once TRBJ1-6 TRBV4-3 TRBD1 TGCGCCAGCAGCCCCGGAACCCCGGGACAGGGATCCAATTCACCCCTCCACTTT CASSPGTPGQGSNSPLHF
- TRBJ1-4 TRBV5-1 - TGCGCCAGCAGCTTGGAAACAGGGAATGAAAAACTGTTTTTT CASSLETGNEKLFF
- TRBJ1-2 TRBV5-6 - TGTGCCAGCAGCTTAGGAGGATCCGACTATGGCTACACCTTC CASSLGGSDYGYTF
once TRBJ1-5 TRBV7-2 TRBD1 TGTGCCAGCAGCTTAGTTTTAGGGACAGGGTCCAATCAGCCCCAGCATTTT CASSLVLGTGSNQPQHF
- TRBJ2-1 TRBV7-6 TRBD2 TGTGCCAGCAGCCCAGGGCGCTCTAGCGGGGGGAATGAGCAGTTCTTC CASSPGRSSGGNEQFF
- TRBJ1-2 TRBV5-4 - TGTGCCAGCAGCTTGCCAGGGGAACGTGGCTACACCTTC CASSLPGERGYTF
- TRBJ1-5 TRBV2 - TGTGCCAGCGGAAGGCGAGGGGGTCAGCCCCAGCATTTT CASGRRGGQPQHF
- TRBJ2-3 TRBV2 TRBD2 TGTGCCAGCAGTGTTAGCGGGGGGCACACAGATACGCAGTATTTT CASSVSGGHTDTQYF
few TRBJ2-2 TRBV4-2 TRBD2 TGTGCCAGCAGCCAACAGACTAGCGGGGGCTCGAACACCGGGGAGCTGTTTTTT CASSQQTSGGSNTGELFF
- TRBJ1-1 TRBV5-6 - TGTGCCAGCAGCTTGAACAGGGCCACTGAAGCTTTCTTT CASSLNRATEAFF